What follows are 19 T cell receptor beta chains derived from one specimen sequenced in a study of blood T cell repertoires in COVID-19. Clones were read by immunoSEQ multiplex PCR, and TCRdb kept only the in-frame ones, dropping some. The sample includes about 260,000 clones, around 87% of them seen just once. Sequencing was performed on peripheral blood. These TCRs come from a woman in her forties or fifties who had recovered from COVID-19.

This clone has only a few counts. This chain links TRBV6-5 with TRBJ2-1; 14 bases fit TRBD2. Trimming cost V 6 bases and J 7 bases; bases outside gene matches: 5. The CDR3 contains 15 residues. Germline CDR1 is MNHEY and CDR2 is SVGAGI. CDR3 protein: CASSLRTSGGNEQFF. In DNA form, the CDR3 reads TGTGCCAGCAGCCTCCGGACTAGCGGGGGGAATGAGCAGTTCTTC.

The chain combines TRBV11-2 with TRBJ2-7; 7 bases are shared with TRBD1. The trim removed 0 bases at V and 4 bases at J, leaving 3 bases unmatched. The germline V gene has CDR1 SGHAT and CDR2 FQNNGV. This CDR3 region has 14 residues. The CDR3 region has the DNA TGTGCCAGCAGCTTAGATGGGACAGCTTACGAGCAGTACTTC. Translation: CASSLDGTAYEQYF.

The chain joins TRBV6-2 or TRBV6-3 to TRBJ2-1; 8 nucleotides line up with TRBD2. The CDR3 loop spans 12 amino acids. CDR1 MNHEY and CDR2 SVGEGT come from the germline V gene. Trimming took 5 bases from V and 11 from J; bases not matched to a gene: 5. The CDR3 protein is CASSTSGRKQFF. The CDR3 DNA sequence: TGTGCCAGCAGTACTAGCGGAAGAAAGCAGTTCTTC.

The chain is built from TRBV12-5 and TRBJ1-5; D possibly corresponds to TRBD1 (6 bases). V lost 3 bases and J lost 6, with 15 bases in between. Germline CDR1 reads LGHNT; CDR2 reads FRNRAP. The CDR3 is made up of 15 amino acids. The CDR3 reads CASGLVQGGGQPQHF. CDR3 DNA: TGTGCTAGTGGTTTAGTCCAGGGAGGGGGTCAGCCCCAGCATTTT.

J is TRBJ2-1 and V is TRBV7-2, with TRBD2 matching over 10 bases. Looked up from germline, CDR1 is SGHTA and CDR2 is FQGNSA. The CDR3 length is 16 residues. J lost 5 bases, V lost 2 bases, and 6 bases had no gene match. The CDR3 spells CASSLSGTSENNEQFF. For the CDR3, the DNA is TGTGCCAGCAGCTTATCCGGGACTAGCGAGAACAATGAGCAGTTCTTC.

V and J are TRBV27 and TRBJ1-1; 8 nucleotides agree with TRBD1. The junction had 9 bases not matched to a gene; V was cut back by 5 bases and J by 1 base. In germline, CDR1 is MNHEY, CDR2 SMNVEV (reference sequence). This CDR3 contains 16 residues. CDR3 nucleotide sequence: TGTGCCAGCAGTCAAGGACAGGGTGGGTCGAACACTGAAGCTTTCTTT. It encodes CASSQGQGGSNTEAFF.

V and J are TRBV7-3 and TRBJ2-3, with 16 bases identical to TRBD2. CDR3 size: 17 residues. The junction had 7 bases not matched to a gene; V was cut back by 5 bases and J by 5 bases. Germline V lookup: CDR1 SGHTA, CDR2 FQGTGA. The CDR3 DNA follows: TGTGCCAGCAGCCGCGGGACTAGCGGGAGGGTTGAAGATACGCAGTATTTT. This codes for CASSRGTSGRVEDTQYF.

As DNA, the CDR3 is TGCGCCAGCAGCTTGGACAGGGCGGAGGAAAAACTGTTTTTT. Its protein product is CASSLDRAEEKLFF. The rearrangement joins TRBV5-1 to TRBJ1-4; maybe TRBD1 (6 bases). This CDR3 comprises 14 residues. Trimming pared 0 bases from V and 8 bases from J, leaving 11 bases between. Germline V gives CDR1 SGHRS, CDR2 YFSETQ.

This clone was seen just once. The V call is TRBV6-5, the J call TRBJ1-5; D is perhaps TRBD1 (5 bases). V dropped 7 bases and J dropped 7 bases, with 17 bases sitting between them. Germline V CDR1 and CDR2: MNHEY, SVGAGI. CDR3 length: 14 amino acids. The CDR3 DNA sequence: TGTGCCAGCATCAGGTCCGGGGGAGAGCAGCCCCAGCATTTT. Encoded protein: CASIRSGGEQPQHF.

V and J are TRBV3-1 (or the pseudogene TRBV3-2) and TRBJ1-2; 10 positions agree with TRBD1. Germline V gene data show CDR1 as LGHDT and CDR2 as YNNKEL (reference sequence). The V segment lost 0 bases and the J segment 5 bases; nucleotides outside the gene matches: 3. The length of the CDR3 is 15 residues. CDR3 sequence (DNA): TGTGCCAGCAGCCAAGATAGGACAGGGGGATATGGCTACACCTTC. Translated: CASSQDRTGGYGYTF.

The rearrangement uses TRBV21-1 and TRBJ2-3; the table gives TRBD2 as D, unverified against the DNA. TRBV21-1 is a recognized pseudogene. This CDR3 contains 17 residues. DNA for the CDR3: TGTGCCAGCAGCGGCCAAGGGGCGGGAGAGGGGACAGATACGCAGTATTTT. It specifies CASSGQGAGEGTDTQYF.

This CDR3 reads CASSRNINMNTEAFF. CDR3 sequence (DNA): TGTGCCAGCAGCCGTAATATAAACATGAACACTGAAGCTTTCTTT. This chain joins TRBV3-1 (or the pseudogene TRBV3-2) and TRBJ1-1, with D hard to call. CDR3 length equals 15 residues. Trimming pared 4 bases from V and 0 bases from J, leaving 12 bases between. CDR1 is LGHDT and CDR2 is YNNKEL in the germline V gene (reference sequence).

This clone was seen repeatedly, ten times or more. The CDR3 DNA reads TGTGCCTGGGGCGGTGCGGGACGGTACTACGAGCAGTACTTC. This encodes CAWGGAGRYYEQYF. The rearrangement links TRBV30 to TRBJ2-7; D is possibly TRBD2 (6 bases). The germline CDR1 and CDR2 sequences are GTSNPN and SVGIG (reference sequence). Between the trimmed V and J ends, which lost 5 bases and 3 bases, there was a span of 17 bases. The CDR3 runs to 14 residues.

The rearrangement joins TRBV13 to TRBJ2-1; possibly TRBD2 for D (5 bases). The germline V gene encodes CDR1 PRHDT and CDR2 FYEKMQ (reference sequence). This CDR3 region has 12 residues. Deletions cut 5 bases from V and 14 bases from J, with 16 bases between. Here the CDR3 reads CASSTPEGKKFF. The CDR3 nucleotides are TGTGCCAGCAGCACCCCTGAGGGAAAGAAGTTCTTC. The full variable domain, with the rest looked up from reference TRBV13 and TRBJ2-1, is AAGVIQSPRHLIKEKRETATLKCYPIPRHDTVYWYQQGPGQDPQFLISFYEKMQSDKGSIPDRFSAQQFSDYHSELNMSSLELGDSALYFCASSTPEGKKFFGPGTRLTVL.

J is TRBJ2-2 and V is TRBV28; 13 bases are shared with TRBD2. CDR1 is MDHEN and CDR2 is SYDVKM in the germline V gene. V lost 7 bases to trimming and J lost 4 bases; unmatched junction nucleotides: 6. The CDR3 is made up of 16 amino acids. In DNA form, the CDR3 reads TGTGCCAGCACCCGTACTAGCGGGAGGGCCACCGGGGAGCTGTTTTTT. It is translated as CASTRTSGRATGELFF.

The chain joins TRBV24-1 to TRBJ2-7, with TRBD1 as a possible D gene (5 bases). Germline V gene lookup returns CDR1 KGHDR and CDR2 SFDVKD. Trimming took 5 bases from V and 3 from J, leaving 7 bases between them. CDR3 length: 12 amino acids. CDR3 protein: CATSGQNYEQYF. The DNA for the CDR3 is TGTGCCACCAGTGGACAGAACTACGAGCAGTACTTC.

The chain is built from TRBV10-3 and TRBJ2-3, with TRBD2 matching over 12 bases. Trimming took 9 bases from V and 3 from J; bases not matched to a gene: 1. Germline V CDR1 and CDR2: ENHRY, SYGVKD. CDR3 length: 13 residues. The CDR3 reads CAILAGGTDTQYF. CDR3 sequence (DNA): TGTGCCATACTAGCGGGGGGAACAGATACGCAGTATTTT.

The chain combines TRBV19 with TRBJ2-7; 8 bases are shared with TRBD2. The CDR3 contains 12 residues. Germline V gene sequence: CDR1 LNHDA, CDR2 SQIVND (reference sequence). The J segment lost 3 bases and the V segment lost 9 bases, leaving 4 bases of the junction unmatched. CDR3 DNA: TGTGCCAGCGGGCGGGGGGACTACGAGCAGTACTTC. Its translation is CASGRGDYEQYF.

This clone was detected once. The V and J genes are TRBV18 and TRBJ1-1; D perhaps matches TRBD1 (6 bases). Trimming removed 3 bases from V and 5 bases from J, with 16 bases in between. This CDR3 is 15 amino acids long. Germline values: CDR1 KGHSH, CDR2 LQKENI. This CDR3 reads CASSPITGRGTEAFF. In DNA form, the CDR3 reads TGTGCCAGCTCACCGATAACAGGGAGGGGAACTGAAGCTTTCTTT.